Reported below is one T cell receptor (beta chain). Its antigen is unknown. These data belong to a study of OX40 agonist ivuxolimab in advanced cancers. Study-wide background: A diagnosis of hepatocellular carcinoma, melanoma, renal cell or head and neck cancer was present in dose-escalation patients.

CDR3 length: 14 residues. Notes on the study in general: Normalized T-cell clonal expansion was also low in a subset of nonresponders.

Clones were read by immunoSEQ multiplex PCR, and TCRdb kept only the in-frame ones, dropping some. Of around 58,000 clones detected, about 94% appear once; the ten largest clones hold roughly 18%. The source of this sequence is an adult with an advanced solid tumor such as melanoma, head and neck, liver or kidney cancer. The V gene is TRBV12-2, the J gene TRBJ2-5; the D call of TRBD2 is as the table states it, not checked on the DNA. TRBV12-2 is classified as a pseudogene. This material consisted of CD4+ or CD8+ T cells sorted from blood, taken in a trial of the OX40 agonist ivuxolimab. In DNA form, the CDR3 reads TGTGCAAGTCGCTTTTTTAGAGAACAAGAGACCCAGTACTTC. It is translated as CASRFFREQETQYF.